The 18 T cell receptor beta chains presented below share a single source sample, sequenced in a study of blood T cell repertoires in COVID-19. Produced via immunoSEQ multiplex PCR; TCRdb's table is partial and in-frame only. The data show about 300,000 clones, around 82% seen once. The source material was peripheral blood. These receptors originate from a woman aged 50 to 60 who had recovered from COVID-19.

This chain links TRBV7-2 with TRBJ2-1; 7 bases map to TRBD2. CDR3 length: 15 residues. Trimming at V came to 3 bases and at J to 8 bases, leaving 10 bases not matched to a gene. CDR1 is SGHTA, CDR2 FQGNSA, per germline. The CDR3 here is CASSFQLATSHEQFF. The CDR3 DNA reads as TGTGCCAGCAGCTTTCAACTAGCGACTAGTCATGAGCAGTTCTTC.

The chain employs TRBV6-5 and TRBJ2-7; 9 bases fit TRBD1. The CDR3 spans 13 residues. Losses at the gene ends were 6 bases for V and 3 bases for J; bases not matched to a gene: 3. The germline CDR1 and CDR2 sequences are MNHEY and SVGAGI. The CDR3 loop is CASSLGQGYEQYF. CDR3 DNA: TGTGCCAGCAGCCTGGGACAGGGCTACGAGCAGTACTTC.

CDR3 bases: TGTGCCAGCAGCCAAAACCCGGGACAGGGAAGTGAAAAACTGTTTTTT. It translates to CASSQNPGQGSEKLFF. The J gene is TRBJ1-4, the V gene TRBV2; 9 positions match TRBD1. CDR1 is SNHLY and CDR2 is FYNNEI in the germline V gene. This CDR3 has 16 amino acids. After removal of 6 bases from V and 7 bases from J, the junction contained 12 bases not matched to a gene.

The J gene is TRBJ2-7, the V gene TRBV28; D gene ambiguous. Germline CDR1 reads MDHEN; CDR2 reads SYDVKM. V lost 3 bases and J 0 bases, leaving 12 bases between the germline ends. The CDR3 sequence is 15 residues long. The CDR3 DNA reads TGTGCCAGCAGTTTGCCTCAGAGGAGCTCCTACGAGCAGTACTTC. Residues: CASSLPQRSSYEQYF.

This clone was counted between two and nine times. The chain links TRBV10-3 to TRBJ1-2, with 7 bases matching TRBD1. Trimming removed 6 bases from V and 6 bases from J; junction bases left unmatched: 7. CDR3 length: 13 amino acids. The germline CDR1 and CDR2 sequences are ENHRY and SYGVKD. The CDR3 region has the DNA TGTGCCATCAGAGGGGACAGTCAAGATGGCTACACCTTC. Its protein is CAIRGDSQDGYTF.

The chain couples TRBV15 to TRBJ2-7, with D perhaps matching TRBD2 (6 bases). V was pared by 3 bases and J by 4 bases, with 7 bases between. CDR3 length equals 12 residues. Germline V lookup: CDR1 LNHNV, CDR2 YYDKDF (reference sequence). The CDR3 reads CATSREGYEQYF. CDR3 nucleotides: TGTGCCACCAGCAGGGAGGGTTACGAGCAGTACTTC.

This rearrangement joins TRBV30 to TRBJ2-1, with a possible D match to TRBD1 (6 bases). Looked up from germline, CDR1 is GTSNPN and CDR2 is SVGIG (reference sequence). V gave up 3 bases and J gave up 8 bases, with 32 bases separating them. The CDR3 consists of 19 residues. CDR3 protein: CAWSPGVYNRDLLLDEQFF. Here the CDR3 DNA reads TGTGCCTGGAGCCCCGGGGTTTATAACAGGGACCTGCTCCTAGATGAGCAGTTCTTC. The variable domain in full, completed from reference TRBV30 and TRBJ2-1, reads SQTIHQWPATLVQPVGSPLSLECTVEGTSNPNLYWYRQAAGRGLQLLFYSVGIGQISSEVPQNLSASRPQDRQFILSSKKLLLSDSGFYLCAWSPGVYNRDLLLDEQFFGPGTRLTVL.

This chain links TRBV19 with TRBJ2-6; TRBD1 matches 7 bases. This CDR3 region has 13 residues. The V and J ends lost 9 bases and 9 bases, in that order; junction bases with no gene match: 8. CDR1 LNHDA and CDR2 SQIVND come from the germline V gene (reference sequence). The CDR3 sequence is CASSQGVLNVLTF. The CDR3 DNA is TGTGCCAGCTCCCAGGGGGTCCTCAACGTCCTGACTTTC.

The chain carries TRBV12-3 or TRBV12-4 and TRBJ1-1; no reliable D call. V gave up 10 bases and J gave up 3 bases, with 12 bases separating them. The CDR3 is made up of 12 amino acids. CDR3 sequence reads: CATLGSDTEAFF. The CDR3 DNA follows: TGTGCCACCTTGGGGAGTGACACTGAAGCTTTCTTT.

This sequence joins TRBV11-2 and TRBJ2-1; possible D gene TRBD1, 6 bases. This CDR3 has 15 amino acids. Trimming stripped 3 bases from V and 2 bases from J, with 11 bases between. Germline-derived CDR1 and CDR2 are SGHAT and FQNNGV. CDR3 bases: TGTGCCAGCAGCTTTAGCGAGGGGGCCTACAATGAGCAGTTCTTC. Translating gives CASSFSEGAYNEQFF.

The chain is built from TRBV5-1 and TRBJ2-5; unclear D gene. The CDR3 is 13 amino acids. Germline CDR1 SGHRS, CDR2 YFSETQ. Trimming shortened V by 1 base and J by 4 bases, and 8 bases separated the two germline ends. CDR3 nucleotide sequence: TGCGCCAGCAGCTTGTCCCCCCGAGAGACCCAGTACTTC. Protein: CASSLSPRETQYF.

The DNA of the CDR3 is TGTGCCAGCAACAGAGCAGGGGCTTTGGGCACAGATACGCAGTATTTT. It translates to CASNRAGALGTDTQYF. The V gene is TRBV2, the J gene TRBJ2-3, with a tentative D call TRBD1 (6 bases). The CDR3 is 16 amino acids. Germline V gene lookup returns CDR1 SNHLY and CDR2 FYNNEI. Trimming pared 7 bases from V and 1 base from J, leaving 18 bases between.

This clone was observed a single time. The V and J genes are TRBV5-1 and TRBJ2-2; D is possibly TRBD1 (7 bases). The germline V and J ends were trimmed by 0 bases and 4 bases, with 13 bases remaining between them. This CDR3 spans 16 amino acids. Germline V gene lookup returns CDR1 SGHRS and CDR2 YFSETQ. In DNA, the CDR3 is TGCGCCAGCAGCTTGGACGGCAGGGGGGTCACCGGGGAGCTGTTTTTT. This encodes CASSLDGRGVTGELFF.

The chain joins TRBV9 to TRBJ2-5; TRBD2 matches at 7 bases. Per the germline V gene, CDR1 is SGDLS and CDR2 is YYNGEE. V was pared by 3 bases and J by 2 bases, with 7 bases of the junction left unmatched. The CDR3 has 15 residues. The CDR3 region has the DNA TGTGCCAGCAGCGACAGTCGAGCGGGACAAGAGACCCAGTACTTC. It yields the protein CASSDSRAGQETQYF. Full variable domain (missing parts from reference TRBV9 and TRBJ2-5): DSGVTQTPKHLITATGQRVTLRCSPRSGDLSVYWYQQSLDQGLQFLIQYYNGEERAKGNILERFSAQQFPDLHSELNLSSLELGDSALYFCASSDSRAGQETQYFGPGTRLLVL.

The chain recombines TRBV18 with TRBJ1-2, with 12 bases matching TRBD1. Germline CDR1 is KGHSH and CDR2 is LQKENI. J was trimmed by 4 bases and V by 4 bases; bases with no gene match: 4. The CDR3 is 15 residues long. CDR3 coding DNA: TGTGCCAGCTCACAGGGACAGGGGGCCGGCTATGGCTACACCTTC. Translating it yields CASSQGQGAGYGYTF.

This chain connects TRBV18 to TRBJ2-3; 8 positions match TRBD2. Trimming removed 3 bases from V and 3 bases from J; junction bases left unmatched: 5. The CDR3 is 15 amino acids. Germline lookup yields CDR1 KGHSH and CDR2 LQKENI. CDR3 nucleotide sequence: TGTGCCAGCTCACCGTCGGGGGGGAGAACAGATACGCAGTATTTT. Its translation is CASSPSGGRTDTQYF.

J is TRBJ1-1 and V is TRBV7-9, with D unclear. This CDR3 region has 13 residues. V lost 4 bases, J lost 1 base, and 7 bases lay in between. Germline V gene sequence: CDR1 SEHNR, CDR2 FQNEAQ (reference sequence). The CDR3 is CASSSLGNTEAFF. The CDR3 bases are TGTGCCAGCAGCTCGCTAGGGAACACTGAAGCTTTCTTT.

The chain combines TRBV27 with TRBJ1-4, with D possibly matching TRBD1 (5 bases). With 6 bases removed from V and 8 bases from J, the gap between germline ends came to 16 bases. Germline CDR1 MNHEY, CDR2 SMNVEV (reference sequence). The CDR3 is made up of 14 amino acids. The CDR3 sequence is CASRSRERKEKLFF. The CDR3 DNA reads TGTGCCAGCAGATCCAGGGAAAGAAAGGAAAAACTGTTTTTT. Together with reference TRBV27 and TRBJ1-4, the CDR3 gives the full variable domain: EAQVTQNPRYLITVTGKKLTVTCSQNMNHEYMSWYRQDPGLGLRQIYYSMNVEVTDKGDVPEGYKVSRKEKRNFPLILESPSPNQTSLYFCASRSRERKEKLFFGSGTQLSVL.